The 24 T cell receptor beta chains listed next were all sequenced from one sample in a study of cytomegalovirus exposure and HLA in healthy donors. The primer mix had 60 Vbeta and 13 Jbeta primers. The assay was immunoSEQ multiplex PCR, and TCRdb's table has in-frame clones only and misses some. The sample records 140,000 to 150,000 clones, about 80% being singletons. The material sequenced was PBMCs. These receptor sequences come from a woman aged 18-29 years in good health and CMV-seropositive.

The chain links TRBV6-5 to TRBJ1-1; TRBD1 is a possible D gene (5 bases). In germline, CDR1 is MNHEY, CDR2 SVGAGI. V was cut by 5 bases and J by 10 bases, with 17 bases left in between. This CDR3 comprises 13 residues. CDR3 sequence reads: CASSPTLQGRAFF. The CDR3 DNA sequence: TGTGCCAGCAGTCCCACCTTGCAGGGCAGAGCTTTCTTT.

V usage is TRBV6-5 and J usage is TRBJ1-1, with 12 positions matching TRBD1. The CDR3 spans 15 residues. Germline V CDR1 and CDR2: MNHEY, SVGAGI. Trimming cost V 2 bases and J 6 bases; bases outside gene matches: 4. The CDR3 region is CASSYTGTGGPEAFF. CDR3 nucleotides: TGTGCCAGCAGTTACACCGGGACAGGGGGCCCTGAAGCTTTCTTT.

The rearrangement uses TRBV27 and TRBJ2-5, with 8 nucleotides matching TRBD2. The germline CDR1 and CDR2 sequences are MNHEY and SMNVEV (reference sequence). The CDR3 consists of 21 residues. The V segment lost 5 bases and the J segment 6 bases; nucleotides outside the gene matches: 29. The CDR3 DNA sequence: TGTGCCAGCAGTCGGGGGGGCTCCGGGACTAGTCGGGGCCGGGTGTCAAAGACCCAGTACTTC. This encodes CASSRGGSGTSRGRVSKTQYF.

Remarks on this clone: This specimen includes other DNA sequences encoding the same CDR3. The V call is TRBV11-2, the J call TRBJ2-1; D perhaps matches TRBD2 (6 bases). Germline V gene data show CDR1 as SGHAT and CDR2 as FQNNGV. This CDR3 comprises 14 residues. V was shortened by 5 bases and J by 4 bases, with 12 bases between the two germline ends. Written as DNA, the CDR3 is TGTGCCAGCAGCCCGGGACTTCTTTACAATGAGCAGTTCTTC. It translates to CASSPGLLYNEQFF.

This rearrangement joins TRBV6-5 to TRBJ1-2; possibly TRBD1 for D (5 bases). The CDR3 totals 11 residues. V dropped 8 bases and J dropped 8 bases, with 12 bases sitting between them. Germline V gene sequence: CDR1 MNHEY, CDR2 SVGAGI. The DNA of the CDR3 is TGTGCCAGCTGGGGCTTGGGGGGCTACACCTTC. It is translated as CASWGLGGYTF.

CDR3 nucleotides: TGCGCCAGCAGTGAGTCAAGCGGGACCCGGGCTTTCTTT. Its protein is CASSESSGTRAFF. The J gene is TRBJ1-1, the V gene TRBV10-1; tentatively, D is TRBD1 (5 bases). Germline V CDR1 and CDR2: WNHNN, SYGVQD (reference sequence). Trimming removed 0 bases at V and 11 bases at J, with 13 bases between. The CDR3 totals 13 residues.

This chain joins TRBV7-6 and TRBJ2-3; TRBD2 matches 9 bases. The CDR3 is 17 amino acids. With V trimmed by 6 bases and J by 0 bases, 10 bases remained unmatched. Per the germline V gene, CDR1 is SGHVS and CDR2 is FNYEAQ. Here the CDR3 DNA reads TGTGCCAGCAGTCCCCGTTCTAGCGGGAAAAGCACAGATACGCAGTATTTT. Protein product: CASSPRSSGKSTDTQYF.

The chain is built from TRBV5-1 and TRBJ2-2, with 8 positions matching TRBD1. There are 16 residues in the CDR3. Germline CDR1 SGHRS, CDR2 YFSETQ. V lost 2 bases and J lost 0; bases outside the gene matches: 3. The CDR3 sequence: CASSLGQGPNTGELFF. CDR3 DNA: TGCGCCAGCAGCTTAGGACAGGGTCCGAACACCGGGGAGCTGTTTTTT. The whole variable domain, remainder taken from reference TRBV5-1 and TRBJ2-2, is KAGVTQTPRYLIKTRGQQVTLSCSPISGHRSVSWYQQTPGQGLQFLFEYFSETQRNKGNFPGRFSGRQFSNSRSEMNVSTLELGDSALYLCASSLGQGPNTGELFFGEGSRLTVL.

The chain recombines TRBV11-1 with TRBJ1-1; TRBD1 agrees at 12 bases. After removal of 7 bases from V and 6 bases from J, the junction contained 6 bases not matched to a gene. Germline assignment: CDR1 SGHAT and CDR2 FQDESV (reference sequence). The CDR3 is 14 residues long. CDR3 in amino acids: CASTGQGAFAEAFF. The CDR3, as DNA: TGTGCCAGCACGGGACAGGGGGCTTTCGCTGAAGCTTTCTTT.

A few counts support this clone. V is TRBV6-6 and J is TRBJ2-6; D remains ambiguous. Between the trimmed V and J ends, which lost 7 bases and 0 bases, there was a span of 10 bases. This CDR3 contains 15 residues. CDR1 and CDR2 from the germline V gene are MNHNY and SVGAGI (reference sequence). For the CDR3, the DNA is TGTGCCAGCACTCCTTCCTCCTCTGGGGCCAACGTCCTGACTTTC. Its protein product is CASTPSSSGANVLTF.

This rearrangement joins TRBV13 to TRBJ2-1; D might be TRBD1 (5 bases). Per the germline V gene, CDR1 is PRHDT and CDR2 is FYEKMQ (reference sequence). The CDR3 extends over 18 amino acids. V lost 5 bases, J lost 4 bases, and 24 bases lay in between. CDR3 sequence (DNA): TGTGCCAGCAGCCCCCTATTATCCAGGGATTTGTTATACAATGAGCAGTTCTTC. Its protein is CASSPLLSRDLLYNEQFF.

This clone occurred once. The rearrangement links TRBV5-8 to TRBJ2-1; TRBD2 agrees at 11 bases. V was clipped by 3 bases and J by 9 bases; unmatched bases: 11. CDR1 and CDR2 from the germline V gene are SGHTS and YDEGEE. The CDR3 consists of 16 residues. CDR3 coding DNA: TGTGCCAGCAGCTACCTTAGCGGGGGGGCCGAGGGTGAGCAGTTCTTC. Translating gives CASSYLSGGAEGEQFF.

The count of this clone is one. The CDR3 region is CAWFTDNSGANVLTF. The CDR3 DNA reads as TGTGCCTGGTTCACAGATAACTCTGGGGCCAACGTCCTGACTTTC. The V gene is TRBV30, the J gene TRBJ2-6, with D uncertain. The CDR3 runs to 15 residues. The germline V and J ends were trimmed by 5 bases and 0 bases, with 11 bases remaining between them. The germline gives CDR1 GTSNPN, CDR2 SVGIG (reference sequence).

J is TRBJ2-7 and V is TRBV28; no definite D call. The germline V gene encodes CDR1 MDHEN and CDR2 SYDVKM. Trimming cost V 5 bases and J 4 bases, with 15 bases left between them. The CDR3 consists of 14 residues. The CDR3 bases are TGTGCCAGCAGTATTAGTGGATTGACTTACGAGCAGTACTTC. Its protein is CASSISGLTYEQYF.

V gene TRBV4-1 combines with J gene TRBJ1-6; perhaps TRBD1 as D (6 bases). Germline assignment: CDR1 MGHRA and CDR2 YSYEKL. With 4 bases removed from V and 2 bases from J, the gap between germline ends came to 18 bases. The CDR3 is made up of 18 amino acids. For the CDR3, the DNA is TGCGCCAGCAGCCCGGGGGGCAGAGGGGTAACCTATAATTCACCCCTCCACTTT. Amino acid sequence: CASSPGGRGVTYNSPLHF.

The chain recombines TRBV4-2 with TRBJ2-7; perhaps TRBD1 as D (5 bases). CDR3 size: 13 residues. CDR1 LGHNA and CDR2 YNFKEQ come from the germline V gene. Trimming took 3 bases from V and 3 from J, leaving 9 bases between them. CDR3 protein: CASSHADSYEQYF. CDR3 nucleotide sequence: TGTGCCAGCAGCCACGCCGACAGCTACGAGCAGTACTTC.

This clone was observed a few times. V and J are TRBV4-1 and TRBJ1-1; 10 nucleotides agree with TRBD1. Germline loops: CDR1 MGHRA, CDR2 YSYEKL. CDR3 size: 19 residues. V lost 6 bases, J lost 3 bases, and 19 bases stayed unmatched. CDR3 amino acids: CASRKKSGTGEIGDTEAFF. The CDR3 nucleotides read TGCGCCAGCAGAAAAAAATCCGGGACAGGGGAGATAGGGGACACTGAAGCTTTCTTT.

This chain joins TRBV6-5 and TRBJ1-4; a weak D match, TRBD1 (5 bases). This CDR3 spans 15 amino acids. V dropped 5 bases and J dropped 0 bases, with 10 bases sitting between them. Germline V CDR1 and CDR2: MNHEY, SVGAGI. The CDR3, as DNA: TGTGCCAGCAGTCTGACAGCCGCAACTAATGAAAAACTGTTTTTT. Encoded protein: CASSLTAATNEKLFF.

This chain connects TRBV4-1 to TRBJ2-5; a possible D gene is TRBD2 (5 bases). This CDR3 is 14 amino acids long. Trimming removed 1 base at V and 4 bases at J, with 10 bases between. Germline V gives CDR1 MGHRA, CDR2 YSYEKL. CDR3 in DNA: TGCGCCAGCAGCCAAGGAGGGTTGGGAGAGACCCAGTACTTC. Its translation: CASSQGGLGETQYF.

The rearrangement uses TRBV7-9 and TRBJ1-4, with 8 bases lining up with TRBD1. The V segment lost 5 bases and the J segment 2 bases; nucleotides outside the gene matches: 10. The germline V gene has CDR1 SEHNR and CDR2 FQNEAQ (reference sequence). The CDR3 contains 17 residues. The CDR3 DNA follows: TGTGCCAGCAGCCGGAACCCAGGGGGCACGACTAATGAAAAACTGTTTTTT. Protein: CASSRNPGGTTNEKLFF.

The V gene is TRBV5-6, the J gene TRBJ1-5; no clear D gene. Germline assignment: CDR1 SGHDT and CDR2 YYEEEE. Trimming pared 0 bases from V and 4 bases from J, leaving 11 bases between. The CDR3 extends over 15 amino acids. The CDR3 loop is CASSLVGSGNQPQHF. CDR3 nucleotide sequence: TGTGCCAGCAGCTTGGTGGGATCGGGGAATCAGCCCCAGCATTTT.

The V and J genes are TRBV4-2 and TRBJ1-5; D not resolved. Germline loops: CDR1 LGHNA, CDR2 YNFKEQ. The V end lost 2 bases, the J end lost 3 bases, and 11 bases lay between the germline ends. The CDR3 extends over 15 amino acids. In nucleotides, the CDR3 is TGTGCCAGCAGCCAACGTATTGGGCCCAATCAGCCCCAGCATTTT. Translation gives CASSQRIGPNQPQHF.

The CDR3 DNA sequence: TGTGCCAGCAGGATGACAGGGGGGGGAAACACCATATATTTT. Encoded protein: CASRMTGGGNTIYF. This chain joins TRBV6-5 and TRBJ1-3, with 9 nucleotides matching TRBD1. The J segment lost 4 bases and the V segment lost 6 bases, leaving 4 bases of the junction unmatched. Germline lookup yields CDR1 MNHEY and CDR2 SVGAGI. There are 14 residues in the CDR3.

This clone was counted a few times. The CDR3 spells CASSPLGQGFGNTIYF. DNA of the CDR3: TGTGCCAGCTCACCCTTGGGACAGGGTTTTGGAAACACCATATATTTT. V and J are TRBV18 and TRBJ1-3, with 9 nucleotides matching TRBD1. Germline values: CDR1 KGHSH, CDR2 LQKENI. The CDR3 extends over 16 amino acids. Trimming took 3 bases from V and 3 from J; bases not matched to a gene: 6.